These T cell receptor beta chains were read from a single sample in a study of CXCR3-negative and CXCR3-positive naive CD8 T cells. TCRdb re-called the 5' RACE reads; every CDR3 protein appears as one record, without DNA. The specimen's table records over 50,000 distinct CDR3 sequences. Sequencing was done on a sample of naive CXCR3+ CD8+ T cells from blood. The source is a human donor in good health. Some clones in this sample may be carry-over from other donors' samples. Both conserved end residues are part of each CDR3. Fields, in order: V gene, clone size, J gene, CDR3 protein. Clone size, where shown, is once, few, many, or a class for clones that have expanded.

TRBV4-3	NA	TRBJ2-2	CASSPDLAGVYTGELFF
TRBV29-1	NA	TRBJ2-1	CSVEGPLGGAYNEQFF
TRBV7-2	NA	TRBJ2-7	CASSLVAGYEQYF
TRBV14	NA	TRBJ1-1	CASSLPSGIEAFF
TRBV28	NA	TRBJ2-4	CASSLPRGTKNIQYF
TRBV29-1	NA	TRBJ1-1	CSVEESDTEAFF
TRBV9	NA	TRBJ2-3	CASSVVGDTDTQYF
TRBV5-5	NA	TRBJ1-1	CASSLRAGVNTEAFF
TRBV27	NA	TRBJ2-6	CASGLSGANVLTF
TRBV27	NA	TRBJ1-5	CASSFEGTGDQPQHF
TRBV2	NA	TRBJ2-1	CAISERGLGTYNEQFF
TRBV6-2/TRBV6-3	NA	TRBJ1-1	CASSYVDLNTEAFF
TRBV7-2	NA	TRBJ2-5	CASSLVRSRETQYF
TRBV29-1	NA	TRBJ2-3	CSVRRLEATDTQYF
TRBV7-9	NA	TRBJ2-2	CASSWSGALNTGELFF
TRBV7-9	NA	TRBJ1-2	CASILDRTYGYTF
TRBV5-5	NA	TRBJ2-7	CASQSWASYEQYF
TRBV5-6	medium-sized	TRBJ2-3	CASTQTEDTQYF
TRBV12-3/TRBV12-4	NA	TRBJ1-5	CASSLGSDVQPQHF
TRBV5-1	NA	TRBJ2-3	CASSGTAASTDTQYF
TRBV13	NA	TRBJ2-7	CASSLAGGGHEQYF
TRBV7-9	NA	TRBJ2-1	CASSYRDSNEQFF
TRBV12-3/TRBV12-4	NA	TRBJ1-2	CASSLSDRGRDYGYTF
TRBV29-1	NA	TRBJ1-4	CSVTGTGDEKLFF
TRBV5-1	NA	TRBJ2-7	CASSLDGPWNYEQYF
TRBV14	NA	TRBJ2-1	CASSQSASDSYNEQFF
TRBV6-5	NA	TRBJ2-7	CASSQTGSPIEQYF
TRBV12-3/TRBV12-4	NA	TRBJ2-7	CASTGGTEPYEQYF
TRBV9	NA	TRBJ2-3	CASSVVGRPSTDTQYF
TRBV7-3	NA	TRBJ1-1	CASSSFKEKDGGIVLFGTEAFF
TRBV29-1	NA	TRBJ2-3	CSAQGWPDTQYF
TRBV7-3	NA	TRBJ2-1	CASSWGQGAYNEQFF
TRBV19	NA	TRBJ2-1	CASRDRADNEKFF
TRBV20-1	NA	TRBJ1-2	CSARDGYYGYTF
TRBV29-1	NA	TRBJ1-1	CSVAQGSTEAFF
TRBV7-7	NA	TRBJ2-1	CASSLAPGLGNEQFF
TRBV7-9	NA	TRBJ2-3	CASSRTEHSTDTQYF
TRBV20-1	NA	TRBJ1-1	CSAREGGLYEAFF
TRBV24-1	NA	TRBJ2-6	CATSDWTANSGANVLTF
TRBV4-1	NA	TRBJ1-1	CASSQDRPGPWNTEAFF
TRBV4-3	NA	TRBJ2-7	CASSQATADSSYEQYF
TRBV29-1	NA	TRBJ2-7	CSALAGSYEQYF
TRBV11-2	NA	TRBJ1-5	CASSLGPTGDSNQPQHF
TRBV10-3	NA	TRBJ1-4	CAISESDGINEKLFF
TRBV18	NA	TRBJ1-1	CASSETGEPMNTEAFF
TRBV7-9	NA	TRBJ2-1	CASSTRQGPSNEQFF
TRBV28	NA	TRBJ2-4	CASSLWPGGEKNIQYF
TRBV7-3	NA	TRBJ1-4	CASSQGRGNYHEKLFF